One and the same sample provided the 6 T cell receptor beta chains below, sequenced in a study of T cell responses to AZD1222 COVID-19 vaccine. Data came from immunoSEQ multiplex PCR; TCRdb stores just in-frame clones and leaves some out. The sample has roughly 140,000 clones, roughly nine tenths seen once. The source material was peripheral blood, sampled 28 days after the second AZD1222 dose. Source of these receptors: an adult who received the AZD1222 COVID-19 vaccine.

The chain carries TRBV7-2 and TRBJ2-3, with 8 positions matching TRBD1. With 5 bases clipped from V and 2 bases from J, the junction kept 3 bases outside the gene matches. The CDR3 loop spans 14 amino acids. CDR1 SGHTA and CDR2 FQGNSA come from the germline V gene. CDR3 bases: TGTGCCAGCAGCCCGGACAGGGACACAGATACGCAGTATTTT. Translated: CASSPDRDTDTQYF.

The rearrangement joins TRBV28 to TRBJ1-1, with D tentatively TRBD1 (5 bases). Trimming cost V 7 bases and J 4 bases, with 19 bases left between them. This CDR3 region has 15 residues. The germline V gene encodes CDR1 MDHEN and CDR2 SYDVKM. The CDR3 DNA reads as TGTGCCAGCACCAAGGGCGGGGGAGGGACCACTGAAGCTTTCTTT. Its translation: CASTKGGGGTTEAFF.

This clone has just a few counts. The V call is TRBV19, the J call TRBJ1-2, with TRBD1 identical over 8 bases. V shed 6 bases and J 7 bases; nucleotides not matched to a gene: 7. Per the germline V gene, CDR1 is LNHDA and CDR2 is SQIVND (reference sequence). This CDR3 is built from 13 residues. The CDR3 DNA is TGTGCCAGTAGGCCTGGGACAGGCAGTGGCTACACCTTC. This sequence encodes CASRPGTGSGYTF.

The rearrangement uses TRBV12-3 or TRBV12-4 and TRBJ1-6; D is unresolved. The CDR3 extends over 12 amino acids. V was cut by 7 bases and J by 9 bases, with 10 bases left in between. As DNA, the CDR3 is TGTGCCAGCACCATCATGGGTTCACCCCTCCACTTT. It codes for CASTIMGSPLHF.

The genes are TRBV10-1 and TRBJ1-1, with TRBD1 matching over 9 bases. CDR3 length: 14 residues. Looked up from germline, CDR1 is WNHNN and CDR2 is SYGVQD (reference sequence). V was pared by 6 bases and J by 6 bases, with 8 bases of the junction left unmatched. In nucleotides, the CDR3 is TGCGCCAGCAGGTCCGGGACAGGGTCCGCTGAAGCTTTCTTT. Translated: CASRSGTGSAEAFF.

The chain employs TRBV11-2 and TRBJ1-2; TRBD1 might be the D (5 bases). V lost 5 bases and J 0 bases, leaving 10 bases between the germline ends. CDR1 and CDR2 from the germline V gene are SGHAT and FQNNGV. The CDR3 runs 14 residues. The CDR3 region has the DNA TGTGCCAGCAGCCCCCAGGGCCCTAACTATGGCTACACCTTC. Translation gives CASSPQGPNYGYTF.